This T cell receptor beta chain was obtained from a study of OX40 agonist ivuxolimab in advanced cancers. Overall study: Ivuxolimab, which patients received intravenously every 2 weeks, was dosed at 0.01 to 10 mg/kg. Aged 23 to 79 with a mean of approximately 60 years, they were about 80% male. Study-wide results and caveats: Doses of 0.1 to 3.0 mg/kg were accompanied by clonal expansion of CD4+ and CD8+ blood T cells by week 6.

The protocol was immunoSEQ multiplex PCR, while the TCRdb copy is restricted to in-frame clones and leaves out a portion. The sample has around 9,800 clones, about three quarters seen once; the top ten hold approximately 36%. Comments on this clone: Its antigen is not known.

The CDR3 extends over 15 amino acids. V dropped 0 bases and J dropped 3; count of bases not matched to a gene: 4. In germline, CDR1 is MGHRA, CDR2 YSYEKL. The sample here was CD4+ or CD8+ T cells sorted from blood, taken in a trial of the OX40 agonist ivuxolimab. The V call is TRBV4-1, the J call TRBJ2-7; TRBD1 matches 8 bases. This sequence originates from an adult with an advanced solid tumor such as melanoma, head and neck, liver or kidney cancer. CDR3 amino acids: CASSQEITGGYEQYF. CDR3 nucleotides: TGCGCCAGCAGCCAAGAAATCACAGGGGGCTACGAGCAGTACTTC.